This TCR beta chain was recovered during a study of blood T cell repertoires in COVID-19. Seattle-derived patients entered the study during active infection and were followed longitudinally. In the source study's methods: Cell counts per sample came from amplifying reference gene primers. TCRdb's table, derived via immunoSEQ multiplex PCR, lists solely in-frame clones and lacks some. V and J calls and clone size follow that table, whereas D and trimming were derived from the DNA. This sample has 200,000 to 250,000 clones, with 80% to 90% found just once. Germline CDR1 LNHDA, CDR2 SQIVND (reference sequence). Unmatched junction bases numbered 12, after V lost 6 bases and J lost 5 bases. The CDR3 totals 16 residues.

The receptor's source is a woman at least 80 years old with COVID-19, enrolled during active disease. Sequenced input: peripheral blood. The genes are TRBV19 and TRBJ2-1; 8 nucleotides align to TRBD2. CDR3 protein: CASRRGANSPNNEQFF. CDR3 nucleotides: TGTGCCAGTAGGCGGGGGGCGAACTCACCAAACAATGAGCAGTTCTTC.